The 20 T cell receptor beta chains in this list originate from one sample, sequenced in a study of blood T cell repertoires in COVID-19. The data were produced by immunoSEQ multiplex PCR, yet TCRdb's version contains in-frame clones alone and is incomplete. The repertoire holds hundreds of thousands of clones, with over 80% as singletons. Material for sequencing was PBMCs or T cells enriched from blood (not recorded which). All receptors come from a woman between 35 and 50 years old who had recovered from COVID-19.

The chain combines TRBV19 with TRBJ1-5, with D possibly being TRBD1 (6 bases). The germline V gene encodes CDR1 LNHDA and CDR2 SQIVND (reference sequence). V dropped 6 bases and J dropped 5 bases, with 17 bases sitting between them. This CDR3 contains 15 residues. The CDR3 reads CASRPGRGAHQPQHF. DNA of the CDR3: TGTGCCAGTAGACCCGGTCGGGGGGCTCATCAGCCCCAGCATTTT.

The V and J genes are TRBV5-1 and TRBJ2-2, with 14 bases aligning to TRBD2. Germline CDR1 and CDR2: SGHRS and YFSETQ. V dropped 7 bases and J dropped 1; count of bases not matched to a gene: 18. The length of the CDR3 is 21 residues. The CDR3 is CASAWIWGTSGSFGNTGELFF. The CDR3 DNA reads TGCGCCAGCGCCTGGATTTGGGGGACTAGCGGGAGTTTTGGGAACACCGGGGAGCTGTTTTTT.

This chain connects TRBV14 to TRBJ2-1; TRBD2 matches at 8 bases. The CDR3 extends over 15 amino acids. CDR1 and CDR2 from the germline V gene are SGHDN and FVKESK. V lost 2 bases and J lost 2; bases outside the gene matches: 2. CDR3 DNA sequence: TGTGCCAGCAGCCAATTGCGGGGGGCCTACAATGAGCAGTTCTTC. Translation gives CASSQLRGAYNEQFF.

V is TRBV11-2 and J is TRBJ2-6; the D gene is possibly TRBD1 (6 bases). Germline CDR1 reads SGHAT; CDR2 reads FQNNGV. The CDR3 contains 16 residues. Trimming took off 5 bases at V and 1 base at J, with 12 bases between the two ends. The CDR3 nucleotides are TGTGCCAGCAGCATCAGGGGTAGTTCTGGGGCCAACGTCCTGACTTTC. It yields the protein CASSIRGSSGANVLTF.

This clone came up once. V and J are TRBV28 and TRBJ2-2; D is uncertain. V lost 1 base, J lost 5 bases, and 14 bases lay in between. In germline, CDR1 is MDHEN, CDR2 SYDVKM. The CDR3 sequence is 16 residues long. This CDR3 reads CASSLFLALRTGELFF. CDR3 sequence (DNA): TGTGCCAGCAGTTTATTTTTAGCCTTGCGAACCGGGGAGCTGTTTTTT.

V usage is TRBV18 and J usage is TRBJ2-3; TRBD1 aligns across 10 bases. The V and J ends lost 6 bases and 3 bases, in that order; junction bases with no gene match: 6. This CDR3 is 15 amino acids long. Germline V gene sequence: CDR1 KGHSH, CDR2 LQKENI. CDR3 in amino acids: CASSRDRGITDTQYF. CDR3 DNA sequence: TGTGCCAGCTCGCGGGACAGGGGTATTACAGATACGCAGTATTTT.

The gene calls are TRBV19 and TRBJ1-1, with 8 bases matching TRBD1. This CDR3 contains 15 residues. J gave up 3 bases and V 5 bases, and 8 bases lay outside the gene matches. In germline, CDR1 is LNHDA, CDR2 SQIVND (reference sequence). The CDR3 region is CASSPLGQVDTEAFF. CDR3 sequence (DNA): TGTGCCAGTAGTCCACTGGGACAGGTGGACACTGAAGCTTTCTTT.

The chain has TRBV28 and TRBJ1-1, with D perhaps TRBD1 (6 bases). In germline, CDR1 is MDHEN, CDR2 SYDVKM. Trimming took 5 bases from V and 0 from J, leaving 10 bases between them. This CDR3 is built from 14 residues. The CDR3, as DNA: TGTGCCAGCAGTAGAGGACAGATGAACACTGAAGCTTTCTTT. It specifies CASSRGQMNTEAFF.

This clone was counted only a few times. V is TRBV10-3 and J is TRBJ2-7, with 7 bases fitting TRBD1. Per germline, CDR1 ENHRY and CDR2 SYGVKD. V gave up 0 bases and J gave up 3 bases; unmatched junction bases: 5. The CDR3 length is 15 residues. CDR3 bases: TGTGCCATCAGTGAGTCCGGGACAGTGTACTACGAGCAGTACTTC. It yields the protein CAISESGTVYYEQYF.

The gene calls are TRBV7-2 and TRBJ2-1; TRBD1 agrees at 9 bases. Trimming at V came to 5 bases and at J to 12 bases, leaving 17 bases not matched to a gene. CDR1 and CDR2 from the germline V gene are SGHTA and FQGNSA. The CDR3 runs 16 residues. The CDR3 coding sequence is TGTGCCAGCAGCCTGGGGACAGGGCTAACGACTTATCGGCAGTTCTTC. Its translation is CASSLGTGLTTYRQFF. The variable domain in full, with the rest retrieved from reference TRBV7-2 and TRBJ2-1, is GAGVSQSPSNKVTEKGKDVELRCDPISGHTALYWYRQSLGQGLEFLIYFQGNSAPDKSGLPSDRFSAERTGGSVSTLTIQRTQQEDSAVYLCASSLGTGLTTYRQFFGPGTRLTVL.

The chain joins TRBV4-2 to TRBJ1-2; TRBD1 might be the D (6 bases). The CDR3 runs to 16 residues. The germline CDR1 and CDR2 sequences are LGHNA and YNFKEQ. V dropped 0 bases and J dropped 2 bases, with 13 bases sitting between them. The CDR3 DNA reads as TGTGCCAGCAGCCAAGATTCACAGGGCTTAAACTATGGCTACACCTTC. Its protein product is CASSQDSQGLNYGYTF.

There are a few counts of this clone. The genes are TRBV7-9 and TRBJ2-5; D remains ambiguous. V was clipped by 4 bases and J by 7 bases, with 7 bases between them. This CDR3 has 11 residues. CDR1 is SEHNR and CDR2 is FQNEAQ in the germline V gene (reference sequence). The CDR3 loop is CASSSTGTQYF. CDR3 sequence (DNA): TGTGCCAGCAGCTCAACGGGGACCCAGTACTTC.

The rearrangement joins TRBV7-6 to TRBJ2-1; maybe TRBD2 (6 bases). Per germline, CDR1 SGHVS and CDR2 FNYEAQ. CDR3 length: 18 residues. Trimming removed 1 base from V and 0 bases from J, with 16 bases in between. The CDR3 DNA sequence: TGTGCCAGCAGCTTAGACTTGAAGCGGGCCTACTCCTACAATGAGCAGTTCTTC. Its protein product is CASSLDLKRAYSYNEQFF.

CDR3 residues: CASSQSDRVMRLVLGIYNEQFF. The CDR3 DNA follows: TGTGCCAGCAGCCAATCGGACAGGGTAATGAGGCTGGTTCTGGGAATATACAATGAGCAGTTCTTC. The V call is TRBV3-1 (or the pseudogene TRBV3-2), the J call TRBJ2-1; 8 nucleotides match TRBD1. The CDR3 is made up of 22 amino acids. V was pared by 2 bases and J by 4 bases, with 25 bases of the junction left unmatched. Germline V CDR1 and CDR2: LGHDT, YNNKEL (reference sequence).

The rearrangement uses TRBV28 and TRBJ2-3; D not resolved. The CDR3 is 12 amino acids. Trimming shortened V by 5 bases and J by 6 bases, and 9 bases separated the two germline ends. Germline CDR1 MDHEN, CDR2 SYDVKM. The CDR3 sequence is CASSTPTDTQYF. The CDR3 coding sequence is TGTGCCAGCAGTACGCCTACGGATACGCAGTATTTT.

This clone was seen once. This chain uses TRBV28 with TRBJ1-5; 8 positions match TRBD1. Trimming took 6 bases from V and 5 from J; bases not matched to a gene: 12. CDR1 and CDR2 from the germline V gene are MDHEN and SYDVKM. This CDR3 comprises 16 residues. In DNA, the CDR3 is TGTGCCAGCAGGCCCGGAGACAGGGGAGGAGATCAGCCCCAGCATTTT. Its protein product is CASRPGDRGGDQPQHF.

This sequence joins TRBV5-4 and TRBJ2-1, with TRBD1 matching over 9 bases. The germline gives CDR1 SGHNT, CDR2 YYREEE (reference sequence). The V segment lost 4 bases and the J segment 0 bases; nucleotides outside the gene matches: 5. This CDR3 has 16 residues. The CDR3: CASSRPGQGSYNEQFF. The CDR3 DNA sequence: TGTGCCAGCAGCCGCCCGGGACAGGGCTCCTACAATGAGCAGTTCTTC.

This chain joins TRBV11-3 and TRBJ2-2, with 15 bases identical to TRBD2. The CDR3 covers 18 residues. Per the germline V gene, CDR1 is SGHNT and CDR2 is YENEEA. Trimming cost V 10 bases and J 0 bases; bases outside gene matches: 9. The CDR3 region has the DNA TGTGCCATAAATAGGACTAGCGGGAGGGCCGCGAACACCGGGGAGCTGTTTTTT. It yields the protein CAINRTSGRAANTGELFF.

The V call is TRBV5-5, the J call TRBJ2-2, with D possibly matching TRBD2 (6 bases). Germline lookup yields CDR1 SGHKS and CDR2 YYEKEE (reference sequence). This CDR3 has 17 residues. V lost 0 bases, J lost 0 bases, and 12 bases lay in between. CDR3 in amino acids: CASSLAGGTANTGELFF. CDR3 bases: TGTGCCAGCAGCTTGGCGGGCGGGACCGCGAACACCGGGGAGCTGTTTTTT.

The chain employs TRBV6-5 and TRBJ2-3; TRBD1 matches 10 bases. The CDR3 is 15 residues long. The trim removed 2 bases at V and 1 base at J, leaving 0 bases unmatched. Germline V gene data show CDR1 as MNHEY and CDR2 as SVGAGI. CDR3 sequence reads: CASSYGTGGTDTQYF. CDR3 in DNA: TGTGCCAGCAGTTACGGGACAGGGGGCACAGATACGCAGTATTTT.